These T cell receptor beta chains were read from a single sample in a study of blood T cell repertoires in COVID-19. This table comes from immunoSEQ multiplex PCR, and its TCRdb copy is limited to in-frame clones, with some not included. Here the sample spans tens of thousands of clones, about 82% being singletons. Specimen: peripheral blood. Receptors originate from a woman aged 55-70 years with acute or convalescent COVID-19. The CDR3 runs from the conserved cysteine through the conserved F or W. The D gene is left open where the match is weak. Rows may omit the clone size; those that give it use once, few, many or a size class.

j_gene | abundance | d_gene | v_gene | CDR3aa | CDR3nt
TRBJ2-1 | - | - | TRBV6-2/TRBV6-3 | CASSYFLAALQHNEQFF | TGTGCCAGCAGTTACTTTTTAGCGGCATTGCAACACAATGAGCAGTTCTTC
TRBJ1-2 | - | TRBD1 | TRBV28 | CASSATPGQGGYGYTF | TGTGCCAGCAGTGCAACTCCGGGACAGGGAGGTTATGGCTACACCTTC
TRBJ2-5 | - | - | TRBV6-6 | CASSYLQETQYF | TGTGCCAGCAGTTACCTACAAGAGACCCAGTACTTC
TRBJ2-7 | once | TRBD2 | TRBV6-5 | CASSSLTSGHEQYF | TGTGCCAGCAGTTCCCTAACTAGCGGCCACGAGCAGTACTTC
TRBJ1-1 | - | - | TRBV18 | CASSRTENTEAFF | TGTGCCAGCTCGCGGACAGAGAACACTGAAGCTTTCTTT
TRBJ2-5 | once | - | TRBV28 | CASSLLATSTGAGTQYF | TGTGCCAGCAGTCTACTAGCGACCTCTACGGGGGCGGGGACCCAGTACTTC
TRBJ2-7 | - | - | TRBV7-9 | CASSPSMDREQYF | TGTGCCAGCAGCCCTAGCATGGATCGCGAGCAGTACTTC
TRBJ2-1 | - | TRBD2 | TRBV4-1 | CASSLRTSGGANNEQFF | TGCGCCAGCAGCCTACGGACTAGCGGGGGAGCAAACAATGAGCAGTTCTTC
TRBJ2-1 | - | TRBD2 | TRBV29-1 | CSVEGLAGVVRNEQFF | TGCAGCGTTGAAGGACTAGCGGGAGTTGTTCGCAATGAGCAGTTCTTC
TRBJ1-1 | few | - | TRBV6-5 | CASSYGRGLTFF | TGTGCCAGCAGTTACGGGAGGGGGTTGACTTTCTTT
TRBJ2-7 | - | - | TRBV21-1 | CASSTPIRVYEQYF | TGTGCCAGCAGCACTCCGATCAGGGTCTACGAGCAGTACTTC
TRBJ2-5 | once | - | TRBV10-3 | CAISEGGAEETQYF | TGTGCCATCAGTGAGGGGGGGGCTGAGGAGACCCAGTACTTC
TRBJ1-2 | - | - | TRBV25-1 | CASSGGGYGYTF | TGTGCCAGCAGTGGAGGAGGGTATGGCTACACCTTC
TRBJ1-4 | - | - | TRBV7-9 | CASTRAATNEKLFF | TGTGCCAGCACCCGAGCGGCAACTAATGAAAAACTGTTTTTT
TRBJ2-3 | - | - | TRBV20-1 | CSASLTGLRNTQYF | TGCAGTGCTAGTCTTACGGGATTGAGGAATACGCAGTATTTT
TRBJ2-3 | - | - | TRBV30 | CAWSGQGSRTDTQYF | TGTGCCTGGAGCGGACAAGGATCCCGCACAGATACGCAGTATTTT
TRBJ2-7 | - | - | TRBV28 | CASNKRRLAQRSYEQYF | TGTGCCAGCAACAAAAGGAGGTTAGCACAACGTTCCTACGAGCAGTACTTC
TRBJ1-5 | - | - | TRBV4-2 | CASSQELVYSNQPQHF | TGTGCCAGCAGCCAAGAATTAGTGTATAGCAATCAGCCCCAGCATTTT
TRBJ1-4 | - | TRBD1 | TRBV2 | CASSPGTAVNEKLFF | TGTGCCAGCAGCCCCGGGACAGCCGTAAATGAAAAACTGTTTTTT
TRBJ2-7 | - | - | TRBV6-5 | CASSRTGEGSYEQYF | TGTGCCAGCAGTCGGACTGGCGAAGGGTCCTACGAGCAGTACTTC
TRBJ1-1 | - | TRBD1 | TRBV5-1 | CASSLGDSGAFF | TGCGCCAGCAGCTTGGGGGACAGCGGAGCTTTCTTT
TRBJ2-1 | - | TRBD2 | TRBV27 | CASSNPGLAGGNSYNEQFF | TGTGCCAGCAGCAACCCGGGACTAGCGGGAGGTAACTCCTACAATGAGCAGTTCTTC
TRBJ1-2 | - | TRBD1 | TRBV5-4 | CASSSGTANYGYTF | TGTGCCAGCAGCTCCGGGACAGCTAACTATGGCTACACCTTC